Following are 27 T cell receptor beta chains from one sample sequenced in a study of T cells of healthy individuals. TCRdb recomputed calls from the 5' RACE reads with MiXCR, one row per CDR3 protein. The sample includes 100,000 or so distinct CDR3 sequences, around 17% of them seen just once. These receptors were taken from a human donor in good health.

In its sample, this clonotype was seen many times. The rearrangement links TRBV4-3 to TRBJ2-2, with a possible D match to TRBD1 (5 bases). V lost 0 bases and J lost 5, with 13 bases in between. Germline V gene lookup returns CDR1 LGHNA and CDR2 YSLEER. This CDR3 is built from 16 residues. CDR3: CASSQDSRARTGELFF. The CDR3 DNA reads TGCGCCAGCAGCCAAGATAGCAGGGCCCGGACCGGGGAGCTGTTTTTT.

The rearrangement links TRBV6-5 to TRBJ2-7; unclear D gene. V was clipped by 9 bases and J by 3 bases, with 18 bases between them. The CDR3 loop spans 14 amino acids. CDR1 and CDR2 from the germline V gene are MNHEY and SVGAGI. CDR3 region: CASKSRGRNYEQYF. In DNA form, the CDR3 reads TGTGCCAGTAAAAGCCGCGGACGGAACTACGAGCAGTACTTC.

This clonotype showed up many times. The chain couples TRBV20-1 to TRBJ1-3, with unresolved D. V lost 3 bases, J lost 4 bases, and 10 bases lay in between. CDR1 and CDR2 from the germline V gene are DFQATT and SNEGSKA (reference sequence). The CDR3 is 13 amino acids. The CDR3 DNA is TGCAGTGCTAGTCCTTCGACGGGAAACACCATATATTTT. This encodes CSASPSTGNTIYF.

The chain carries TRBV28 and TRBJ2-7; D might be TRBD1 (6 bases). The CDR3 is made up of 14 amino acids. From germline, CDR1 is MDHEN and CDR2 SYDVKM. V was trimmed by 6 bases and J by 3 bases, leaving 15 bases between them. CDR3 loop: CASSGQLLHYEQYF. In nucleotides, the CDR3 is TGTGCCAGCAGCGGACAGCTCCTCCACTACGAGCAGTACTTC.

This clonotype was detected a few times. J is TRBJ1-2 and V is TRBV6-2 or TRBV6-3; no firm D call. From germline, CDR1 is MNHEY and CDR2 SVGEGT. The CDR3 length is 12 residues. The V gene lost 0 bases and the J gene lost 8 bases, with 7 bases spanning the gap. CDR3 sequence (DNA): TGTGCCAGCAGTTACTCCTCCGGGGGCTACACCTTC. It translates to CASSYSSGGYTF.

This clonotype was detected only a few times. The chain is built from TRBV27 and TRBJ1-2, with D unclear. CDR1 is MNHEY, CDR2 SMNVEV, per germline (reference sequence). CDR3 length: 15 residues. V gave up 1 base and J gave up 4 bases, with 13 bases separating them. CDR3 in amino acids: CASSLYRPGGYGYTF. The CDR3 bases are TGTGCCAGCAGTTTATACAGACCGGGCGGCTATGGCTACACCTTC.

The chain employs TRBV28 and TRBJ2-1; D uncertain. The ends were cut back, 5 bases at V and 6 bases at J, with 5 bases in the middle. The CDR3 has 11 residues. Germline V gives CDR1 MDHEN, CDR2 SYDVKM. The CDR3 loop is CASSPGNEQFF. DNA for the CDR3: TGTGCCAGCAGTCCCGGCAATGAGCAGTTCTTC.

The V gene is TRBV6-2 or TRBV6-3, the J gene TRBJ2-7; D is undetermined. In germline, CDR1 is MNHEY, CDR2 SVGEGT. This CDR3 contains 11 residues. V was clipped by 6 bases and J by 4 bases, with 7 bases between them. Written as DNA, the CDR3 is TGTGCCAGCAGGAGGAATTACGAGCAGTACTTC. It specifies CASRRNYEQYF.

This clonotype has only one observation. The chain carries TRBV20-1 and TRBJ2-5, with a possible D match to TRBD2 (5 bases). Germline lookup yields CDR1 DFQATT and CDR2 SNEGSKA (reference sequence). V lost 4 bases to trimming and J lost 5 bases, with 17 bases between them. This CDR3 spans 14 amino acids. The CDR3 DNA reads TGCAGTGCTAATTCCCAGGAGGAACTGGAGACCCAGTACTTC. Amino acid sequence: CSANSQEELETQYF.

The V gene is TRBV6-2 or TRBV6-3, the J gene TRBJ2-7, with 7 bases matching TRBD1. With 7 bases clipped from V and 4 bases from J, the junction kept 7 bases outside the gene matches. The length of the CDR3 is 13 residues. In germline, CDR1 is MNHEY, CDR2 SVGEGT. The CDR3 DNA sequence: TGTGCCAGCACACGGGACAGCCGTTACGAGCAGTACTTC. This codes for CASTRDSRYEQYF.

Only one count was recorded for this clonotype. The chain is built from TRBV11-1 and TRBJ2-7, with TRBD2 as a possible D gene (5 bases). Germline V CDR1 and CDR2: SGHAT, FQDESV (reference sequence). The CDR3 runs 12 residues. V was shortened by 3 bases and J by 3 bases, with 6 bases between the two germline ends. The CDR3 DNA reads TGTGCCAGCAGCTTGACTAACTACGAGCAGTACTTC. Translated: CASSLTNYEQYF.

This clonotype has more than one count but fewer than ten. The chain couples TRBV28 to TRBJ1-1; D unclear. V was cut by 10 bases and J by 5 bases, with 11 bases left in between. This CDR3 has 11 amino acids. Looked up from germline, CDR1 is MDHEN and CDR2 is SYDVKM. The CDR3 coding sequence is TGTGCCACCTTGAGGGTTACTGAAGCTTTCTTT. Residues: CATLRVTEAFF.

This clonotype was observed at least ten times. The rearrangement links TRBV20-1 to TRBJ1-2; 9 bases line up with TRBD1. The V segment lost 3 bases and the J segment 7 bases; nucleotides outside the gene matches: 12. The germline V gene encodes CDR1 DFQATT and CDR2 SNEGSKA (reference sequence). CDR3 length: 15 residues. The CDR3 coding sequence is TGCAGTGCTAGCACTCCCGGGACAGGGTTGCGTGGCTACACCTTC. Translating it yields CSASTPGTGLRGYTF.

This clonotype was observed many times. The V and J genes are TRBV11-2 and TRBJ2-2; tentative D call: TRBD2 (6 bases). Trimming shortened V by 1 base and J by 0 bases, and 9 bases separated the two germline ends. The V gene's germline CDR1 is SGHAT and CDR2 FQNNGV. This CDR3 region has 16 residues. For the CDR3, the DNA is TGTGCCAGCAGCTTAGCTCGGGGGACGAACACCGGGGAGCTGTTTTTT. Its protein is CASSLARGTNTGELFF.

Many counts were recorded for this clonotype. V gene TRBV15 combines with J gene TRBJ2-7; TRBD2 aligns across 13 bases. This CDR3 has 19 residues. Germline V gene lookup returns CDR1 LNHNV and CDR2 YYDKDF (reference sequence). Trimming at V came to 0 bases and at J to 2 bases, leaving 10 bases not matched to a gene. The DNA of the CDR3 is TGTGCCACCAGCAGAGATTCGGGGGTAGGACTAGCGGGGGCCTACGAGCAGTACTTC. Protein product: CATSRDSGVGLAGAYEQYF.

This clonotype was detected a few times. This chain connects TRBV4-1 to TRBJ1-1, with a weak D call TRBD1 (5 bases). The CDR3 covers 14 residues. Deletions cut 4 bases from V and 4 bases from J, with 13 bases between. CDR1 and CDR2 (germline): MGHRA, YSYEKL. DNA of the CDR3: TGCGCCAGCAGCCGGGACTCCCAGGGCACTGAAGCTTTCTTT. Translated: CASSRDSQGTEAFF.

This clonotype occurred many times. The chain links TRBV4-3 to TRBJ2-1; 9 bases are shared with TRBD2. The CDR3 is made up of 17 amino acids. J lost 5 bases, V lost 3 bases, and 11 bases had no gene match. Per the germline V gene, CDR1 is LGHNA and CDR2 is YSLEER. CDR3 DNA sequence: TGCGCCAGCAGCCAGATCCCGGGACTAGCCCTGGACAATGAGCAGTTCTTC. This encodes CASSQIPGLALDNEQFF.

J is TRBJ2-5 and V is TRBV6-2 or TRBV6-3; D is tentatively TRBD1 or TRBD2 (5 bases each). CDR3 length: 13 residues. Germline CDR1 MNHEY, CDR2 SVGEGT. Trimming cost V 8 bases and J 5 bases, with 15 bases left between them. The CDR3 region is CASGSGPPETQYF. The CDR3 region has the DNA TGTGCCAGCGGTTCGGGACCCCCGGAGACCCAGTACTTC.

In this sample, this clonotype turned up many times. The CDR3 DNA follows: TGTGCCAGCAGTTTAGTGATCAGCCAAGAGACCCAGTACTTC. Amino acid sequence: CASSLVISQETQYF. The gene calls are TRBV28 and TRBJ2-5; D is uncertain. CDR3 size: 14 residues. Germline lookup yields CDR1 MDHEN and CDR2 SYDVKM. Trimming pared 2 bases from V and 1 base from J, leaving 8 bases between.

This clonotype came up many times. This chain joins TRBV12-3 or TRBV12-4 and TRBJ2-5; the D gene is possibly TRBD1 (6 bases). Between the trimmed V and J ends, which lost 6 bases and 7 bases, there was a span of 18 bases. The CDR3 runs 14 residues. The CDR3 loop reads CASRLQGQGGTQYF. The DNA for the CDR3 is TGTGCCAGCAGACTCCAGGGTCAAGGGGGGACCCAGTACTTC.

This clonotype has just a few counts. The CDR3 nucleotides read TGTGCCAGCAGTTGGGGACAGGGGGATACCGGGGAGCTGTTTTTT. It encodes CASSWGQGDTGELFF. The chain employs TRBV6-6 and TRBJ2-2; 11 nucleotides line up with TRBD1. The germline CDR1 and CDR2 sequences are MNHNY and SVGAGI (reference sequence). The CDR3 is 15 amino acids. The junction had 3 bases not matched to a gene; V was cut back by 4 bases and J by 5 bases.

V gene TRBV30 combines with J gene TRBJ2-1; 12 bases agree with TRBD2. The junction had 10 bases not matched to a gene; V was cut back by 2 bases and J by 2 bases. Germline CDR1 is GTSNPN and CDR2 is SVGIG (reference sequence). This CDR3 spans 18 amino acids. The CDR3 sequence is CAWSLRLAGVYPYNEQFF. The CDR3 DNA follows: TGTGCCTGGAGTCTCCGACTAGCGGGGGTGTACCCCTACAATGAGCAGTTCTTC.

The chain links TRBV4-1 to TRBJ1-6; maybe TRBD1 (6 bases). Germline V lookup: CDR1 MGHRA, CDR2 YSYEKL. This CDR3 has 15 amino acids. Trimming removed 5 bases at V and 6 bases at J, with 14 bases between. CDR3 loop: CASSSWTERNSPLHF. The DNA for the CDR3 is TGCGCCAGCAGCTCCTGGACAGAGCGTAATTCACCCCTCCACTTT.

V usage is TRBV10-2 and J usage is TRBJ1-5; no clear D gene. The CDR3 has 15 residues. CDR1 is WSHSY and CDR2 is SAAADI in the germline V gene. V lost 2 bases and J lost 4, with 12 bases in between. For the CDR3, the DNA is TGCGCCAGCAGTGAGAGGGATGGGGTTAATCAGCCCCAGCATTTT. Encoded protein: CASSERDGVNQPQHF.

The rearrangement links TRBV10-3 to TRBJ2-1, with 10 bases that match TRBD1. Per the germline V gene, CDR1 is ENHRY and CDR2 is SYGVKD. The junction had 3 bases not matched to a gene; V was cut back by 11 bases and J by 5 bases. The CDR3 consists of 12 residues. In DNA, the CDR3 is TGTGCCCAAGGACAGGGGGACAATGAGCAGTTCTTC. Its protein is CAQGQGDNEQFF.

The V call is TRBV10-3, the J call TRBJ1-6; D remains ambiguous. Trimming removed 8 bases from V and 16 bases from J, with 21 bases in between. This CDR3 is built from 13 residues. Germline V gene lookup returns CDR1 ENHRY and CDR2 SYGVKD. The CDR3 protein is CAIGPDDISGLHF. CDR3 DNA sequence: TGTGCCATCGGTCCAGACGATATATCCGGGCTCCACTTT.

CDR3 sequence: CASSPYGDYGYTF. The CDR3, as DNA: TGTGCCAGCAGCCCTTACGGGGACTATGGCTACACCTTC. V and J are TRBV7-8 and TRBJ1-2, with unresolved D. V was clipped by 5 bases and J by 3 bases, with 10 bases between them. This CDR3 spans 13 amino acids. Per germline, CDR1 SGHVS and CDR2 FQNEAQ.